Each of the 18 T cell receptor beta chains below was sequenced from the same sample in a study of blood T cell repertoires in COVID-19. Libraries were prepared by immunoSEQ multiplex PCR; TCRdb keeps only in-frame clonotypes and omits some of them. This sample has 320,000 or so clones, with over 80% found just once. Sequencing was performed on PBMCs or T cells enriched from blood (not recorded which). Receptor source: a man aged 30-40 years who had recovered from COVID-19.

This clone has a handful of counts. A read error may be the cause here, since a much bigger clone is one base away. The chain carries TRBV15 and TRBJ2-1; TRBD2 agrees at 9 bases. The ends lost 3 bases at V and 15 bases at J; junction bases unmatched: 15. The germline CDR1 and CDR2 sequences are LNHNV and YYDKDF (reference sequence). The length of the CDR3 is 15 residues. The CDR3 protein is CATSSGVAGGLSGFF. CDR3 DNA: TGTGCCACCAGCAGTGGGGTTGCGGGGGGGCTATCGGGGTTCTTC.

The chain links TRBV18 to TRBJ1-1, with D perhaps TRBD1 (5 bases). The V end was cut by 4 bases, the J end by 6 bases, with 12 bases between. Germline lookup yields CDR1 KGHSH and CDR2 LQKENI. CDR3 size: 13 residues. The chain's CDR3 is CASSQRQTAEAFF. The CDR3, as DNA: TGTGCCAGCTCACAACGACAGACCGCTGAAGCTTTCTTT.

The chain joins TRBV27 to TRBJ2-5; 10 bases are shared with TRBD1. CDR3 length: 16 amino acids. The V gene end was trimmed by 5 bases and the J gene end by 2 bases; junction bases not matched to a gene: 8. CDR1 is MNHEY, CDR2 SMNVEV, per germline (reference sequence). CDR3 amino acids: CASSDLPGQGQETQYF. CDR3 in DNA: TGTGCCAGCAGTGACCTACCGGGACAGGGGCAAGAGACCCAGTACTTC.

V is TRBV10-3 and J is TRBJ1-1; D might be TRBD1 (5 bases). The CDR3 runs to 12 residues. Trimming pared 3 bases from V and 5 bases from J, leaving 7 bases between. Germline V lookup: CDR1 ENHRY, CDR2 SYGVKD. For the CDR3, the DNA is TGTGCCATCAGTGACAGGGTAACTGAAGCTTTCTTT. Translated, it gives CAISDRVTEAFF.

This clone was counted a few times. The chain links TRBV28 to TRBJ1-1, with 8 bases lining up with TRBD1. V trimming: 11 bases; J trimming: 6 bases; junction bases outside the gene matches: 11. CDR3 length: 13 amino acids. Looked up from germline, CDR1 is MDHEN and CDR2 is SYDVKM. The CDR3 DNA sequence: TGTGCCTCCTCGGACAGGGTGGGGGCTGAAGCTTTCTTT. Amino acid sequence: CASSDRVGAEAFF.

This clone was observed once. The chain has TRBV13 and TRBJ2-2; TRBD1 is a possible D gene (6 bases). The CDR3 runs to 17 residues. V dropped 1 base and J dropped 3 bases, with 15 bases sitting between them. CDR1 and CDR2 from the germline V gene are PRHDT and FYEKMQ (reference sequence). DNA for the CDR3: TGTGCCAGCAGCTTAGCCTACAGGGCCCAGGACACCGGGGAGCTGTTTTTT. This codes for CASSLAYRAQDTGELFF.

V is TRBV7-8 and J is TRBJ2-7; D unresolved. The V end was cut by 3 bases, the J end by 2 bases, with 5 bases between. Germline CDR1 is SGHVS and CDR2 is FQNEAQ. The length of the CDR3 is 12 residues. The CDR3 sequence is CASSLRAYEQYF. CDR3 nucleotides: TGTGCCAGCAGCTTGAGAGCCTACGAGCAGTACTTC.

This chain connects TRBV10-2 to TRBJ1-2; tentatively, D is TRBD1 (6 bases). The germline gives CDR1 WSHSY, CDR2 SAAADI. This CDR3 is 17 amino acids long. Trimming took off 2 bases at V and 1 base at J, with 17 bases between the two ends. The CDR3 nucleotides read TGCGCCAGCAGTGAGCCTAGGCGGGGGGCCCTTAACTATGGCTACACCTTC. Residues: CASSEPRRGALNYGYTF.

The chain recombines TRBV9 with TRBJ2-2, with 11 bases lining up with TRBD2. The CDR3 sequence is 17 residues long. Per the germline V gene, CDR1 is SGDLS and CDR2 is YYNGEE. The ends lost 2 bases at V and 0 bases at J; junction bases unmatched: 3. The CDR3 nucleotides are TGTGCCAGCAGCGTTCCGACTAGCGGGGCGAACACCGGGGAGCTGTTTTTT. It is translated as CASSVPTSGANTGELFF. The variable domain in full, completed from reference TRBV9 and TRBJ2-2, reads DSGVTQTPKHLITATGQRVTLRCSPRSGDLSVYWYQQSLDQGLQFLIQYYNGEERAKGNILERFSAQQFPDLHSELNLSSLELGDSALYFCASSVPTSGANTGELFFGEGSRLTVL.

This clone was observed a few times. CDR3 residues: CASSEYRVPGYTF. The CDR3 region has the DNA TGTGCCAGCAGTGAATACAGGGTGCCAGGCTACACCTTC. The chain carries TRBV2 and TRBJ1-2; D may be TRBD1 (6 bases). The germline V gene has CDR1 SNHLY and CDR2 FYNNEI. Trimming removed 2 bases from V and 8 bases from J, with 12 bases in between. This CDR3 comprises 13 residues.

The chain combines TRBV7-3 with TRBJ2-3; D not resolved. Trimming shortened V by 2 bases and J by 5 bases, and 8 bases separated the two germline ends. The length of the CDR3 is 13 residues. CDR1 SGHTA and CDR2 FQGTGA come from the germline V gene. The CDR3 DNA is TGTGCCAGCAGCTTATTCCTAGGAGATACGCAGTATTTT. As protein: CASSLFLGDTQYF.

This chain uses TRBV19 with TRBJ2-5; D unresolved. The CDR3 sequence is 14 residues long. The V end was cut by 1 base, the J end by 2 bases, with 8 bases between. CDR1 is LNHDA, CDR2 SQIVND, per germline (reference sequence). The CDR3 protein is CASSIGRLQETQYF. In DNA form, the CDR3 reads TGTGCCAGTAGTATAGGCCGGTTACAAGAGACCCAGTACTTC.

The J gene is TRBJ1-4, the V gene TRBV10-3; D is possibly TRBD1 (5 bases). Trimming shortened V by 3 bases and J by 8 bases, and 16 bases separated the two germline ends. This CDR3 comprises 15 residues. Germline V lookup: CDR1 ENHRY, CDR2 SYGVKD. Here the CDR3 reads CAISDRRQGEEKLFF. The CDR3 DNA is TGTGCCATCAGTGATCGTCGGCAGGGCGAGGAAAAACTGTTTTTT.

This clone was recorded once. This chain joins TRBV5-5 and TRBJ1-2; 7 bases fit TRBD1. From germline, CDR1 is SGHKS and CDR2 YYEKEE (reference sequence). Germline trimming cut 7 bases from V and 2 bases from J; bases unmatched to any gene: 8. The length of the CDR3 is 14 residues. In nucleotides, the CDR3 is TGTGCCAGCGGACAAGGGGGCTGGAACTATGGCTACACCTTC. Translated: CASGQGGWNYGYTF.

This clone was seen a single time. The chain recombines TRBV3-1 (or the pseudogene TRBV3-2) with TRBJ1-3; 8 bases fit TRBD1. V was pared by 4 bases and J by 3 bases, with 2 bases of the junction left unmatched. The CDR3 spans 14 residues. Germline V gene data show CDR1 as LGHDT and CDR2 as YNNKEL (reference sequence). The CDR3 nucleotides are TGTGCCAGCAGCCCCAGGGGGCTTGGAAACACCATATATTTT. It translates to CASSPRGLGNTIYF.

The chain employs TRBV30 and TRBJ1-6; D gene ambiguous. The CDR3 has 12 amino acids. Looked up from germline, CDR1 is GTSNPN and CDR2 is SVGIG (reference sequence). V shed 1 base and J shed 9 bases, with 7 bases lying between them. Here the CDR3 reads CAWSGVASPLHF. The CDR3 bases are TGTGCCTGGAGTGGTGTAGCTTCACCCCTCCACTTT.

The rearrangement joins TRBV10-2 to TRBJ2-7; 9 nucleotides line up with TRBD1. J was trimmed by 4 bases and V by 11 bases; bases with no gene match: 9. CDR1 and CDR2 from the germline V gene are WSHSY and SAAADI. This CDR3 spans 13 amino acids. CDR3 in DNA: TGCGCCTCCCGGGGACAGGGTCTGTACGAGCAGTACTTC. Translation gives CASRGQGLYEQYF.

The J gene is TRBJ1-1, the V gene TRBV3-1 (or the pseudogene TRBV3-2); D is undetermined. CDR1 is LGHDT, CDR2 YNNKEL, per germline (reference sequence). V dropped 4 bases and J dropped 1 base, with 7 bases sitting between them. CDR3 size: 13 residues. This CDR3 reads CASSPRRNTEAFF. The CDR3 nucleotides are TGTGCCAGCAGCCCCCGGAGGAACACTGAAGCTTTCTTT.